The sequence of this TCR beta chain was determined in a study of CD8 T cells in Susac syndrome. The CDR3 is made up of 15 amino acids. CDR1 SGDLS and CDR2 YYNGEE come from the germline V gene. V dropped 4 bases and J dropped 2; count of bases not matched to a gene: 2. Random hexamers were used to reverse transcribe the RNA input (roughly 0.5 to 1 ug). Coverage of TCR beta CDR3 amplification by immunoSEQ multiplex PCR extended to 54 Vbeta and 13 Jbeta. TCRdb reanalysed the immunoSEQ multiplex PCR reads using MiXCR and keeps one entry per CDR3 protein. The sample has 140,000 to 150,000 distinct CDR3 sequences, roughly 95% seen once; the top ten hold nearly 0.085%. Sequencing of TCR beta covered CD8+ and CD4+ T cells obtained from blood. Matched for age and sex, the controls were healthy donors. TEMRA cells were FACS-enriched, and CD8+ and CD4+ T cells were isolated negatively.

Input material: CD4+ T cells from PBMCs. V usage is TRBV9 and J usage is TRBJ2-6, with 8 bases lining up with TRBD2. This clonotype was sampled from a human donor in good health. The CDR3 sequence: CASSLLAAGANVLTF. The CDR3 nucleotides are TGTGCCAGCAGCCTACTAGCGGCTGGGGCCAACGTCCTGACTTTC.